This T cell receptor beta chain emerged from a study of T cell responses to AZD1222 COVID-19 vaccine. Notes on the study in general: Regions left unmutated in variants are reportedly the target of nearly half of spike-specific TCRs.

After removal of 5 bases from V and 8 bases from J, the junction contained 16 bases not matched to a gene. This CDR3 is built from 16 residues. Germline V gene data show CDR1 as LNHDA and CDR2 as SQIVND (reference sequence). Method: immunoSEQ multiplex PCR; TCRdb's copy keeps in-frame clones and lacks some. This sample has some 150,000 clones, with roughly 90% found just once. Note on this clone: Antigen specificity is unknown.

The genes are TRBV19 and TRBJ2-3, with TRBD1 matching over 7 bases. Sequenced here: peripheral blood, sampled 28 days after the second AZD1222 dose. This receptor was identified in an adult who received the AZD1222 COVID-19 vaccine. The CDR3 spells CASSAPTGDPSGTQYF. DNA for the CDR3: TGTGCCAGTAGTGCCCCAACAGGGGATCCCTCGGGTACGCAGTATTTT.